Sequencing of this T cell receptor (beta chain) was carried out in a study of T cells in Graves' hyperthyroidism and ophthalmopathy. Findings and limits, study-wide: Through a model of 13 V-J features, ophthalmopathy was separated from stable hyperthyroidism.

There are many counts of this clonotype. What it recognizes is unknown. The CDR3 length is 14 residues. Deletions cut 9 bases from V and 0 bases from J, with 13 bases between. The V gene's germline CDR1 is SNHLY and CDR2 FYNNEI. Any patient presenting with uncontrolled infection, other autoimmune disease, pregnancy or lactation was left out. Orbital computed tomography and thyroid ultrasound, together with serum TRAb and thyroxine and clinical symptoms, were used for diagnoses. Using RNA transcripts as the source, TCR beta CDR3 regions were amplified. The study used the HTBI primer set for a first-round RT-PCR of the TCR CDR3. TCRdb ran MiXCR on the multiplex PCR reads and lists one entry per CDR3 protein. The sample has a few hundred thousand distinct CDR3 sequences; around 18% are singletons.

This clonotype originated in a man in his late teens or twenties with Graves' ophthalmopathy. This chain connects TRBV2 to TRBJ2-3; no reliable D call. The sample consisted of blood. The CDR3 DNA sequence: TGTGCCAGAAGGGAACGGGTCAGCACAGATACGCAGTATTTT. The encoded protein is CARRERVSTDTQYF.